This T cell receptor (beta chain) comes out of a study of technical replicates of blood from several donors. Profiled with immunoSEQ multiplex PCR; TCRdb holds only in-frame clones, not every one. Counted here are around 12,000 clones, around 79% occurring once; the ten biggest clones make up approximately 15%. V was cut by 4 bases and J by 1 base, with 12 bases left in between. Germline V gene sequence: CDR1 SGDLS, CDR2 YYNGEE. This CDR3 has 14 residues. This rearrangement joins TRBV9 to TRBJ2-7; a weak D match, TRBD1 (5 bases). The sequence was collected from a human donor in good health. Sequencing was carried out using PBMCs. The CDR3 protein is CASSFRQSSYEQYF. In DNA form, the CDR3 reads TGTGCCAGCAGCTTCCGACAGTCTTCCTACGAGCAGTACTTC. The full variable domain, rest sourced from reference TRBV9 and TRBJ2-7, is DSGVTQTPKHLITATGQRVTLRCSPRSGDLSVYWYQQSLDQGLQFLIQYYNGEERAKGNILERFSAQQFPDLHSELNLSSLELGDSALYFCASSFRQSSYEQYFGPGTRLTVT.